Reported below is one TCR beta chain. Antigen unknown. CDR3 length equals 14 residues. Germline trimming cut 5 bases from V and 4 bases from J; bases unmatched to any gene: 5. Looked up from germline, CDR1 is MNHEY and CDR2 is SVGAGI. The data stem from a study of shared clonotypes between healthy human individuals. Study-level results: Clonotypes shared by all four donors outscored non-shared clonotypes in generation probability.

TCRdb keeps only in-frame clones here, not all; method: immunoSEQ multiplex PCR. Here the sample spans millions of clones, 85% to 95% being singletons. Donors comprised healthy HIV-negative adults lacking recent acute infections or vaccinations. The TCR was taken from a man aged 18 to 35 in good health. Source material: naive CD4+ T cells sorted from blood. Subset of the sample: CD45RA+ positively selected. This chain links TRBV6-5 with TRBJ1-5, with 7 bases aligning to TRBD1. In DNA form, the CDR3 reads TGTGCCAGCAGTCAAGACAGGGATAATCAGCCCCAGCATTTT. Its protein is CASSQDRDNQPQHF.